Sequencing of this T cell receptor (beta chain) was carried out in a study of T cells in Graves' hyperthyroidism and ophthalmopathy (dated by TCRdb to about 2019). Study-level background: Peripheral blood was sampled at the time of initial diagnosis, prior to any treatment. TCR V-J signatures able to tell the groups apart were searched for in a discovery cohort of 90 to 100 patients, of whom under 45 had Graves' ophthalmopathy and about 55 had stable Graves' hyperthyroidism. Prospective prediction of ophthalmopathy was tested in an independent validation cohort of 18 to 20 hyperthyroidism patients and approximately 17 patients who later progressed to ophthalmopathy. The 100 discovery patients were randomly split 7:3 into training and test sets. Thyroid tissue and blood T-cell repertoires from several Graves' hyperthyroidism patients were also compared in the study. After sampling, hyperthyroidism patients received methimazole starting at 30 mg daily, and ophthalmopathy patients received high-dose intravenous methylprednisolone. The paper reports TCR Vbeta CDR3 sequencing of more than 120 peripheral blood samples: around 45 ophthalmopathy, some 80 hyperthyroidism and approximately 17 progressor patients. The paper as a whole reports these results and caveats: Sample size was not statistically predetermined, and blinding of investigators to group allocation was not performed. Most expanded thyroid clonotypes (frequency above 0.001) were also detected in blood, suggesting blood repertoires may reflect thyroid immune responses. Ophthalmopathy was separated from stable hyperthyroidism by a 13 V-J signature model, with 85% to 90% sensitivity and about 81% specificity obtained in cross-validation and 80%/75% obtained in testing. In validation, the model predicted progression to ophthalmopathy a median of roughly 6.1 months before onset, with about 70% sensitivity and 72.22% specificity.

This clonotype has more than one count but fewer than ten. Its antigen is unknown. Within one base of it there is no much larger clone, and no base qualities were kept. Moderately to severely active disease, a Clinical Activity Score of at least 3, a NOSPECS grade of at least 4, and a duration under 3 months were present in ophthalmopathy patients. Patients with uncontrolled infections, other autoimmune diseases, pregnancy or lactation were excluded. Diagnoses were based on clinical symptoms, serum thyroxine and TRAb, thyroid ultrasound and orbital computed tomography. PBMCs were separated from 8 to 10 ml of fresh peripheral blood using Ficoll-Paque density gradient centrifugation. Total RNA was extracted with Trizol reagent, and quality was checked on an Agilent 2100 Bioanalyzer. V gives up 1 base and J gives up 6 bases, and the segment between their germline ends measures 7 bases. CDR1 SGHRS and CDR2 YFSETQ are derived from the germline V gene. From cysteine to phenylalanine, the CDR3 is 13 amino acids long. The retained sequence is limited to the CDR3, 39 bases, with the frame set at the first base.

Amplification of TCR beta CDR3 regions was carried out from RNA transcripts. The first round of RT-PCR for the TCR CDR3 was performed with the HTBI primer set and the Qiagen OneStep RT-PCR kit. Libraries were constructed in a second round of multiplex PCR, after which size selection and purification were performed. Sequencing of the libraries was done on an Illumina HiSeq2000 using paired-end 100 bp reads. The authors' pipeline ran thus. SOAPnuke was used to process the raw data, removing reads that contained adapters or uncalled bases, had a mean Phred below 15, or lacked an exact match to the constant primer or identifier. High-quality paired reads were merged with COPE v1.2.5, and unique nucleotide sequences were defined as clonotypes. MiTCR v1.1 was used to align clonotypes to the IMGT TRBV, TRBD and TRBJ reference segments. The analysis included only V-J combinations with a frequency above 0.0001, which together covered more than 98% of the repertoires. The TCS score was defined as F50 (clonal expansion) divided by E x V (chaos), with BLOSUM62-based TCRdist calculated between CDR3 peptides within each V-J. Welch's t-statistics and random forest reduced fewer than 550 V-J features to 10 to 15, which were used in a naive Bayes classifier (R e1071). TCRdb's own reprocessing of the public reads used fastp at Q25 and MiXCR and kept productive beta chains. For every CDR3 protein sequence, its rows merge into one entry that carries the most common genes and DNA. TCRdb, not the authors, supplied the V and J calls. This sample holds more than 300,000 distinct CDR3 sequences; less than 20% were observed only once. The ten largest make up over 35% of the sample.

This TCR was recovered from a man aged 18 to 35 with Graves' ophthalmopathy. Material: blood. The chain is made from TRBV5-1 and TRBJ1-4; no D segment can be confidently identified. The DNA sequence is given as TGCGCCAGCAGCTTGTTGACGGATGAAAAACTGTTTTTT. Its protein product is CASSLLTDEKLFF.